This T cell receptor beta chain is from a study of cytomegalovirus exposure and HLA in healthy donors. Study-level points and caveats: Later analysis demonstrated an association between a missense DCLRE1C variant and TCR beta V- and J-gene trimming.

The CDR3 has 14 residues. V dropped 5 bases and J dropped 2; count of bases not matched to a gene: 1. CDR1 is MDHEN, CDR2 SYDVKM, per germline. Primers for the PCR totalled 60 Vbeta and 13 Jbeta. Assay: immunoSEQ multiplex PCR; the TCRdb copy retains only in-frame clones and omits some. The sample shows 150,000 to 250,000 clones, 65% to 90% of them seen only once. This cohort consisted of healthy bone marrow donors. Points on this clone: Its specificity is not known.

The sample comprised PBMCs. This chain connects TRBV28 to TRBJ1-2, with 11 bases that match TRBD1. The clonotype was recovered from a woman aged 45-59 years in good health and CMV-seronegative. In DNA form, the CDR3 reads TGTGCCAGCAGTGGACAGGGGGCCAACTATGGCTACACCTTC. It translates to CASSGQGANYGYTF.